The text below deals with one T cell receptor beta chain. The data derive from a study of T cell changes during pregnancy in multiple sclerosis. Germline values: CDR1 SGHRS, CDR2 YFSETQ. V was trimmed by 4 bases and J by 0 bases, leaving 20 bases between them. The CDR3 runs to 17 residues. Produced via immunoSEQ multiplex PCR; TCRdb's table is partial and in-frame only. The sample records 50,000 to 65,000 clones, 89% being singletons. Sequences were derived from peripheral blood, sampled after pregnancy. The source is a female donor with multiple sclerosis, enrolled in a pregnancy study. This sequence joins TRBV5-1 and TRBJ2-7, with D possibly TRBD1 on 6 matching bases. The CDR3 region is CASSPQPRGTNSYEQYF. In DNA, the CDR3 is TGCGCCAGCAGCCCCCAGCCAAGGGGGACCAACTCCTACGAGCAGTACTTC.